This T cell receptor beta chain was recorded in a study of identical twins. TCRdb recomputed calls from the 5' RACE reads with MiXCR, one row per CDR3 protein. The data show about 810,000 distinct CDR3 sequences, roughly an eighth seen once. This clonotype was found a few times. CDR1 and CDR2 (germline): LGHDT, YNNKEL (reference sequence). This CDR3 contains 15 residues. Trimming removed 2 bases from V and 5 bases from J, with 15 bases in between. This sample was shared with a second study, whose subject was yellow fever vaccine responses in identical twins.

Sequenced: PBMCs. This chain links TRBV3-1 with TRBJ2-5; tentatively, D is TRBD2 (5 bases). This TCR was sampled from a young woman in good health. The CDR3 DNA sequence: TGTGCCAGCAGCCAACCCGGGGTGGCGTGGGAGACCCAGTACTTC. Its protein product is CASSQPGVAWETQYF.